The subject of this entry is one T cell receptor (beta chain). No antigen is known for it. Amplified TCR beta CDR3 regions derived from RNA transcripts. With the HTBI primer set, the TCR CDR3 went through a first round of RT-PCR. TCRdb itself ran the multiplex PCR reads through MiXCR, one entry per CDR3 protein. This table has about 320,000 distinct CDR3 sequences, approximately 16% appearing once. This sample was included in a study of T cells in Graves' hyperthyroidism and ophthalmopathy. Study-wide background: The initial diagnosis was the point when peripheral blood was collected, ahead of any treatment.

Whole-study findings and limits: Most thyroid clonotypes that were expanded above 0.001 also turned up in blood.

The source material was blood. This clonotype was obtained from a man between 25 and 39 years old with Graves' hyperthyroidism.

DNA of the CDR3: TGCAGTGCTTACACCCTAGCGGGAGTGGGCTACAATGAGCAGTTCTTC. This codes for CSAYTLAGVGYNEQFF. The rearrangement uses TRBV20-1 and TRBJ2-1; TRBD2 agrees at 10 bases. Germline CDR1 is DFQATT and CDR2 is SNEGSKA (reference sequence). CDR3 length: 16 residues. The V segment lost 5 bases and the J segment 3 bases; nucleotides outside the gene matches: 10.